This entry describes one T cell receptor beta chain. No antigen is known for it. The assay was immunoSEQ multiplex PCR, and TCRdb's table has in-frame clones only and misses some. The sample lists approximately 220,000 clones, around four fifths occurring once. This sample was taken from a study of cytomegalovirus exposure and HLA in healthy donors. Whole-study context: The 120 or so validation repertoires were produced on the same platform as the 650 or so repertoires of the first cohort. This was reported in a later analysis.

The CDR3 runs to 18 residues. The germline V gene encodes CDR1 LNHNV and CDR2 YYDKDF (reference sequence). With 2 bases removed from V and 6 bases from J, the gap between germline ends came to 22 bases. Study observations and caveats: The CMV antigen specificity of a few CMV-associated chains was confirmed through in vitro analysis.

The sample consisted of PBMCs. This clonotype originated in a woman aged 25 to 39 in good health and CMV-seropositive. The genes are TRBV15 and TRBJ2-2; a weak D match, TRBD1 (6 bases). Written as DNA, the CDR3 is TGTGCCACCAGCAGAAGACCCGGGACAAATGGAATCCCCGGGGAGCTGTTTTTT. Amino acid sequence: CATSRRPGTNGIPGELFF.